The 5 T cell receptor beta chains listed next were all sequenced from one sample in a study of blood T cell repertoires in COVID-19. Assay: immunoSEQ multiplex PCR; the TCRdb copy retains only in-frame clones and omits some. Of around 190,000 clones listed, 75% to 85% were seen once; the top ten hold around 6.9%. The specimen sequenced was peripheral blood. The receptors were sampled from a man aged 55-75 years with acute or convalescent COVID-19.

The chain links TRBV19 to TRBJ1-1, with 11 bases identical to TRBD1. The CDR3 totals 15 residues. Germline lookup yields CDR1 LNHDA and CDR2 SQIVND (reference sequence). After removal of 5 bases from V and 5 bases from J, the junction contained 7 bases not matched to a gene. The CDR3 reads CASSPWGQGETEAFF. CDR3 bases: TGTGCCAGTAGTCCCTGGGGACAGGGGGAGACTGAAGCTTTCTTT.

This clone was seen ten or more times. The V and J genes are TRBV6-2 or TRBV6-3 and TRBJ1-5, with 7 nucleotides matching TRBD1. Germline V gene data show CDR1 as MNHEY and CDR2 as SVGEGT. This CDR3 has 15 amino acids. The J segment lost 1 base and the V segment lost 5 bases, leaving 5 bases of the junction unmatched. CDR3 loop: CASSPYRGSNQPQHF. The CDR3 DNA follows: TGTGCCAGCAGTCCATACAGGGGAAGCAATCAGCCCCAGCATTTT.

The V and J genes are TRBV3-1 (or the pseudogene TRBV3-2) and TRBJ1-5; 7 nucleotides align to TRBD1. The CDR3 length is 13 residues. V was pared by 4 bases and J by 6 bases, with 3 bases of the junction left unmatched. CDR1 and CDR2 (germline): LGHDT, YNNKEL (reference sequence). The CDR3, as DNA: TGTGCCAGCAGCCCCCCAGGGGGTCAGCCCCAGCATTTT. It translates to CASSPPGGQPQHF.

The chain joins TRBV5-6 to TRBJ2-5; D is ambiguous. V lost 0 bases, J lost 7 bases, and 7 bases lay in between. The CDR3 is 12 amino acids. The germline CDR1 and CDR2 sequences are SGHDT and YYEEEE. CDR3 residues: CASSLGLRTQYF. CDR3 coding DNA: TGTGCCAGCAGCTTGGGTTTGCGGACCCAGTACTTC.

This chain connects TRBV6-5 to TRBJ1-1; 10 bases fit TRBD1. The trim removed 8 bases at V and 5 bases at J, leaving 5 bases unmatched. CDR3 size: 13 residues. The germline CDR1 and CDR2 sequences are MNHEY and SVGAGI. CDR3 protein: CASGGGQGTEAFF. Written as DNA, the CDR3 is TGTGCCAGCGGGGGGGGACAGGGGACTGAAGCTTTCTTT.